The rows below give T cell receptor beta chains drawn from one sample of a study of T-cell reconstitution after alpha-beta-depleted transplantation in children. TCRdb used MiXCR to reprocess the PCR reads, holding one entry per CDR3 protein. The sample gives over 200,000 distinct CDR3 sequences, roughly a tenth of which show up once; 28% is in the top ten. The source material was PBMCs, sampled before TCRalphabeta/CD19-depleted stem cell transplant. The source is a child under two years old with acute myeloid leukemia, due to receive a stem cell transplant. CDR3s include the opening cysteine and the closing phenylalanine or tryptophan. Each record gives: J gene, V gene, D gene, clone size, CDR3 protein, CDR3 DNA. A D gene is named only where the DNA matches it firmly. Clone sizes are given selectively: once, few, many, or a class where the clone is expanded.

J: TRBJ1-4
V: TRBV28
D: .
size: many
CDR3: CASTATTGGAREKLFF
DNA: TGTGCCAGCACCGCCACTACGGGGGGGGCTCGAGAAAAACTGTTTTTT

J: TRBJ2-3
V: TRBV29-1
D: TRBD2
size: .
CDR3: CSVDSSGTDTLYF
DNA: TGCAGCGTTGACTCTAGCGGCACAGATACGCTGTATTTT

J: TRBJ2-1
V: TRBV7-2
D: .
size: few
CDR3: CASRPPGGRFNNEQFF
DNA: TGTGCCAGCAGGCCTCCCGGGGGCAGGTTCAACAATGAGCAGTTCTTC

J: TRBJ2-3
V: TRBV7-2
D: TRBD2
size: many
CDR3: CASGGLAVDTQYF
DNA: TGTGCCAGCGGAGGACTAGCGGTGGATACGCAGTATTTT

J: TRBJ1-1
V: TRBV7-2
D: .
size: few
CDR3: CASSLDSQGMGTEAFF
DNA: TGTGCCAGCAGCTTAGATTCTCAGGGGATGGGGACTGAAGCTTTCTTT

J: TRBJ2-5
V: TRBV6-1
D: .
size: many
CDR3: CASRPLPVEETQYF
DNA: TGTGCCAGCAGGCCCCTGCCGGTGGAGGAGACCCAGTACTTC

J: TRBJ2-7
V: TRBV7-9
D: TRBD1
size: many
CDR3: CASSLDRGWNEQYF
DNA: TGTGCCAGCAGCTTGGACAGGGGATGGAACGAGCAGTACTTC

J: TRBJ1-2
V: TRBV7-2
D: .
size: many
CDR3: CASSFSGTDYGYTF
DNA: TGTGCCAGCAGCTTCTCAGGGACGGACTATGGCTACACCTTC

J: TRBJ1-5
V: TRBV29-1
D: .
size: many
CDR3: CSVGAPGDQPQHF
DNA: TGCAGCGTGGGAGCACCAGGGGATCAGCCCCAGCATTTT

J: TRBJ2-2
V: TRBV28
D: .
size: many
CDR3: CASSFRPPRDTGELFF
DNA: TGTGCCAGCAGTTTTCGGCCCCCAAGGGACACCGGGGAGCTGTTTTTT

J: TRBJ1-5
V: TRBV29-1
D: .
size: .
CDR3: CSVIEEVLGAGNQPQHF
DNA: TGCAGCGTTATTGAGGAGGTTTTAGGGGCGGGCAATCAGCCCCAGCATTTT

J: TRBJ1-1
V: TRBV29-1
D: .
size: many
CDR3: CSADNTEAFF
DNA: TGCAGCGCCGACAACACTGAAGCTTTCTTT

J: TRBJ2-5
V: TRBV5-1
D: TRBD2
size: many
CDR3: CASRLAGEETQYF
DNA: TGCGCCAGCAGGTTAGCGGGAGAAGAGACCCAGTACTTC

J: TRBJ1-2
V: TRBV5-6
D: .
size: many
CDR3: CASTDGPRTYYGYTF
DNA: TGTGCCAGCACCGATGGACCGAGGACGTACTATGGCTACACCTTC

J: TRBJ1-4
V: TRBV12-3/TRBV12-4
D: .
size: many
CDR3: CASSLRGAGTNEKLFF
DNA: TGTGCCAGCAGTTTAAGGGGGGCAGGAACTAATGAAAAACTGTTTTTT

J: TRBJ2-5
V: TRBV7-9
D: .
size: many
CDR3: CASSLGLAGRETQYF
DNA: TGTGCCAGCAGCTTAGGTCTCGCGGGGAGGGAGACCCAGTACTTC

J: TRBJ2-1
V: TRBV7-7
D: TRBD2
size: .
CDR3: CASSLGGGPNDEQFF
DNA: TGTGCCAGCAGCTTAGGCGGGGGGCCTAACGATGAGCAGTTCTTC

J: TRBJ2-3
V: TRBV27
D: TRBD2
size: many
CDR3: CASSFLVAGTDTQYF
DNA: TGTGCCAGCAGTTTTTTGGTAGCGGGTACAGATACGCAGTATTTT

J: TRBJ2-2
V: TRBV5-1
D: TRBD2
size: many
CDR3: CASSFLGLAFVTNTGELFF
DNA: TGCGCCAGCAGCTTTTTGGGACTAGCATTTGTTACGAACACCGGGGAGCTGTTTTTT

J: TRBJ2-2
V: TRBV29-1
D: .
size: many
CDR3: CSAIIRSLGELFF
DNA: TGCAGCGCCATAATTCGGTCGTTGGGGGAGCTGTTTTTT

J: TRBJ2-7
V: TRBV5-1
D: .
size: .
CDR3: CASSPPGAEYEQYF
DNA: TGCGCCAGCAGCCCCCCCGGCGCAGAATACGAGCAGTACTTC

J: TRBJ2-3
V: TRBV5-1
D: TRBD2
size: many
CDR3: CASSLGLEADTQYF
DNA: TGCGCCAGCAGCCTCGGACTAGAGGCAGATACGCAGTATTTT

J: TRBJ2-3
V: TRBV5-5
D: .
size: many
CDR3: CASSLVRGEVDTQYF
DNA: TGTGCCAGCAGCTTGGTCAGGGGTGAGGTAGATACGCAGTATTTT

J: TRBJ1-1
V: TRBV12-3/TRBV12-4
D: TRBD1
size: many
CDR3: CASSPTYKGAAEAFF
DNA: TGTGCCAGCAGTCCAACTTACAAGGGGGCGGCTGAAGCTTTCTTT

J: TRBJ2-5
V: TRBV3-1
D: .
size: .
CDR3: CASSPLGRWETQYF
DNA: TGTGCCAGCAGCCCCCTGGGACGGTGGGAGACCCAGTACTTC

J: TRBJ1-2
V: TRBV7-9
D: .
size: many
CDR3: CASSQSVYGYTF
DNA: TGTGCCAGCAGCCAGTCGGTCTATGGCTACACCTTC

J: TRBJ2-1
V: TRBV20-1
D: .
size: many
CDR3: CSARDPSGLAYNEQFF
DNA: TGCAGTGCTAGAGATCCGTCAGGGCTGGCCTACAATGAGCAGTTCTTC

J: TRBJ2-5
V: TRBV5-1
D: .
size: .
CDR3: CASSFTGEGETQYF
DNA: TGCGCCAGCAGCTTTACAGGCGAAGGAGAGACCCAGTACTTC

J: TRBJ2-7
V: TRBV7-8
D: .
size: many
CDR3: CASTFEGIVYSEQYF
DNA: TGTGCCAGCACCTTCGAAGGGATAGTCTACTCCGAGCAGTACTTC

J: TRBJ1-2
V: TRBV5-6
D: .
size: many
CDR3: CASSLLSRASNYGYTF
DNA: TGTGCCAGCAGCTTGTTGTCCAGGGCATCTAACTATGGCTACACCTTC

J: TRBJ1-4
V: TRBV7-8
D: .
size: many
CDR3: CASSVPGRGAEEKLFF
DNA: TGTGCCAGCAGCGTACCGGGGCGGGGCGCGGAGGAAAAACTGTTTTTT

J: TRBJ2-7
V: TRBV29-1
D: .
size: many
CDR3: CSVSAGTLLSYEQYF
DNA: TGCAGCGTGTCCGCCGGGACCTTATTGAGCTACGAGCAGTACTTC

J: TRBJ2-1
V: TRBV5-1
D: .
size: many
CDR3: CASSLEEGVGGEQFF
DNA: TGCGCCAGCAGCTTGGAAGAGGGTGTGGGCGGTGAGCAGTTCTTC

J: TRBJ2-1
V: TRBV20-1
D: .
size: many
CDR3: CSATISSDNNEQFF
DNA: TGCAGTGCTACTATTTCTAGCGATAACAATGAGCAGTTCTTC

J: TRBJ2-3
V: TRBV7-3
D: TRBD2
size: .
CDR3: CASSSSGGVTDTQYF
DNA: TGTGCCAGCAGCTCCAGCGGGGGGGTCACAGATACGCAGTATTTT

J: TRBJ2-3
V: TRBV7-8
D: TRBD2
size: many
CDR3: CASIAGGLDTQYF
DNA: TGTGCCAGCATCGCGGGAGGGTTAGATACGCAGTATTTT

J: TRBJ2-5
V: TRBV18
D: TRBD2
size: many
CDR3: CASSQRTSGQETQYF
DNA: TGTGCCAGCTCACAAAGGACTAGCGGCCAAGAGACCCAGTACTTC

J: TRBJ1-1
V: TRBV28
D: .
size: few
CDR3: CASTISRGGRNEAFF
DNA: TGTGCCAGCACCATCTCCCGGGGGGGGCGGAATGAAGCTTTCTTT

J: TRBJ2-3
V: TRBV5-1
D: .
size: many
CDR3: CASSLDVPDTQYF
DNA: TGCGCCAGCAGCTTGGACGTCCCTGATACGCAGTATTTT

J: TRBJ1-1
V: TRBV18
D: .
size: once
CDR3: CASSGRDNIEAFF
DNA: TGTGCCAGCTCAGGCAGGGATAACATTGAAGCTTTCTTT

J: TRBJ2-1
V: TRBV5-1
D: TRBD2
size: many
CDR3: CASSPTSGGASYNEQFF
DNA: TGCGCCAGCAGCCCGACTAGCGGGGGGGCCTCCTACAATGAGCAGTTCTTC

J: TRBJ1-2
V: TRBV20-1
D: TRBD1
size: many
CDR3: CSAREPTGAGGYTF
DNA: TGCAGTGCTAGGGAACCCACAGGGGCAGGAGGCTACACCTTC

J: TRBJ1-5
V: TRBV7-2
D: .
size: few
CDR3: CASSLAQQGSNQPQHF
DNA: TGTGCCAGCAGCTTAGCGCAACAGGGTAGCAATCAGCCCCAGCATTTT

J: TRBJ1-1
V: TRBV5-1
D: TRBD1
size: few
CDR3: CASSLEGLTGEEAFF
DNA: TGCGCCAGCAGCTTGGAGGGGTTGACAGGGGAAGAGGCTTTCTTT

J: TRBJ2-7
V: TRBV10-3
D: TRBD1
size: many
CDR3: CAIRPTGDEQYF
DNA: TGTGCCATCAGACCGACAGGGGACGAGCAGTACTTC

J: TRBJ2-2
V: TRBV5-6
D: .
size: few
CDR3: CASSYATTGELFF
DNA: TGTGCCAGCAGCTACGCTACAACCGGGGAGCTGTTTTTT

J: TRBJ2-2
V: TRBV6-1
D: TRBD2
size: many
CDR3: CASGTSGRGTGELFF
DNA: TGTGCCAGCGGGACTAGCGGAAGGGGGACCGGGGAGCTGTTTTTT

J: TRBJ2-3
V: TRBV5-6
D: TRBD2
size: many
CDR3: CASSLRTRGPDTQYF
DNA: TGTGCCAGCAGCTTAAGGACTAGGGGACCAGATACGCAGTATTTT

J: TRBJ1-2
V: TRBV25-1
D: TRBD1
size: many
CDR3: CASSYRGDYGYTF
DNA: TGTGCCAGCAGTTACAGGGGCGACTATGGCTACACCTTC

J: TRBJ2-1
V: TRBV7-2
D: .
size: many
CDR3: CASSLSRTVIVSEQFF
DNA: TGTGCCAGCAGCTTGTCTAGGACAGTAATTGTCAGTGAGCAGTTCTTC

J: TRBJ2-3
V: TRBV5-1
D: .
size: .
CDR3: CASSFRSSPDTQYF
DNA: TGCGCCAGCAGCTTTCGGTCCTCCCCAGATACGCAGTATTTT

J: TRBJ2-5
V: TRBV5-1
D: .
size: many
CDR3: CASSPQLGKETQYF
DNA: TGCGCCAGCAGCCCCCAACTAGGGAAAGAGACCCAGTACTTC

J: TRBJ2-1
V: TRBV24-1
D: .
size: .
CDR3: CATSDRLNSGHDAYNEQFF
DNA: TGTGCCACCAGTGATAGGTTAAACTCCGGACACGACGCCTACAATGAGCAGTTCTTC

J: TRBJ1-5
V: TRBV3-1
D: .
size: .
CDR3: CASSQKGSNQPQHF
DNA: TGTGCCAGCAGCCAAAAGGGGAGCAATCAGCCCCAGCATTTT

J: TRBJ2-7
V: TRBV30
D: .
size: few
CDR3: CAWRRDKPYEQYF
DNA: TGTGCCTGGAGAAGGGACAAACCCTACGAGCAGTACTTC